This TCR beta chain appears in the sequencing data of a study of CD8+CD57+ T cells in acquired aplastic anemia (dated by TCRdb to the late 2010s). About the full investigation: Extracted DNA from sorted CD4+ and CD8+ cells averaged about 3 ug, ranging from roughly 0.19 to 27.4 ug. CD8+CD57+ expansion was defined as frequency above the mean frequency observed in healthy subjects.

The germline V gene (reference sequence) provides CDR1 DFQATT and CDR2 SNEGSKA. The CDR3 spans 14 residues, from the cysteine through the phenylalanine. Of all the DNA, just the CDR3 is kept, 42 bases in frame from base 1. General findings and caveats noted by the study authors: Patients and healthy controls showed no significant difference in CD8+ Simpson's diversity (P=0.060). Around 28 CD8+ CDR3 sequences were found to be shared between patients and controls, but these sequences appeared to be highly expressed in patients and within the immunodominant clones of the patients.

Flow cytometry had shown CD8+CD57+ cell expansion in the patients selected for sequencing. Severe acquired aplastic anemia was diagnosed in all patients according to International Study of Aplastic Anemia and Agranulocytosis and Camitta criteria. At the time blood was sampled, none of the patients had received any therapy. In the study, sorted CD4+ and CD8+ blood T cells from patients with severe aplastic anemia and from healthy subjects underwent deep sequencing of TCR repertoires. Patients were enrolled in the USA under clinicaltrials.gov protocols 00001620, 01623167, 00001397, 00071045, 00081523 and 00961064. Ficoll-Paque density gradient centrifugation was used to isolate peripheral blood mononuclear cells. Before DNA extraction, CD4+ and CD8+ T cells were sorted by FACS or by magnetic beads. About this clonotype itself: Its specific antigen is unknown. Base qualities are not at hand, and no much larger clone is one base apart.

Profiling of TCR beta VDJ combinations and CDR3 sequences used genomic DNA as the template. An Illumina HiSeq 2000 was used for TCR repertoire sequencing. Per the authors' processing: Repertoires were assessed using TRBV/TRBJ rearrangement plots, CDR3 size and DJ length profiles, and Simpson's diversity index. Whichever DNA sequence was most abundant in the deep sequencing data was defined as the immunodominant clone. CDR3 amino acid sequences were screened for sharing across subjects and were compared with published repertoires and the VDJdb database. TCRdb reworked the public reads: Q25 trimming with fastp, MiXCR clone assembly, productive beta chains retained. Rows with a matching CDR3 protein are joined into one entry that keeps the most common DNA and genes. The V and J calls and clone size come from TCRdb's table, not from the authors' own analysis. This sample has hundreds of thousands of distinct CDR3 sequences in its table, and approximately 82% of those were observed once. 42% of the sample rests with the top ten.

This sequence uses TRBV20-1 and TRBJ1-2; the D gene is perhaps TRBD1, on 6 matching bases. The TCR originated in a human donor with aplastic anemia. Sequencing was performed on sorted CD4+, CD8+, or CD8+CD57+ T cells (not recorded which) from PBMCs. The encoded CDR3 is CSVNGGDINDGYTF. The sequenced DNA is TGCAGCGTCAACGGGGGGGACATTAATGATGGCTACACCTTC.